This T cell receptor beta chain was recorded in a study of T cell changes during pregnancy in multiple sclerosis. This clone was counted a single time. CDR3 length: 14 residues. With 6 bases removed from V and 6 bases from J, the gap between germline ends came to 16 bases. The germline V gene has CDR1 MNHNS and CDR2 SASEGT. Repertoires were generated with immunoSEQ multiplex PCR, while TCRdb's copy carries only in-frame clones and drops some. The sample includes 53,000 or so clones, 90% to 95% of them seen just once. The chain recombines TRBV6-1 with TRBJ2-3; D ambiguous. The sequencing used CD4+ T cells from peripheral blood mononuclear cells, collected in the second trimester of pregnancy. The receptor's source is a female donor with multiple sclerosis, enrolled in a pregnancy study. Written as DNA, the CDR3 is TGTGCCAGCAGAAAGTCCCCGGGTATCGATACGCAGTATTTT. Protein product: CASRKSPGIDTQYF.